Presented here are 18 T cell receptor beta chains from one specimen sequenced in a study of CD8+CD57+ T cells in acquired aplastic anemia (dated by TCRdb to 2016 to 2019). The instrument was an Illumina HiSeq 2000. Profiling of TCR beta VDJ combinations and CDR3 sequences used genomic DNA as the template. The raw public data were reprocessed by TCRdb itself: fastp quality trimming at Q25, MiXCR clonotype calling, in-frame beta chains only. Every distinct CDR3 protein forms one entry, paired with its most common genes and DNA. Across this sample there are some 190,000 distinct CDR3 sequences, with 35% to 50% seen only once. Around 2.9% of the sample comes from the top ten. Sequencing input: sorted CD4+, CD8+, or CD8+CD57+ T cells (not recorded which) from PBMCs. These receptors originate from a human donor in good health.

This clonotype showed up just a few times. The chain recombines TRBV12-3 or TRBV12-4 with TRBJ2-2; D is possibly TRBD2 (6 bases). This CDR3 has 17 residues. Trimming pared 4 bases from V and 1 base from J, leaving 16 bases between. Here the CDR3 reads CASSWFSGGVNTGELFF. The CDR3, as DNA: TGTGCCAGCAGTTGGTTTAGTGGCGGGGTGAACACCGGGGAGCTGTTTTTT.

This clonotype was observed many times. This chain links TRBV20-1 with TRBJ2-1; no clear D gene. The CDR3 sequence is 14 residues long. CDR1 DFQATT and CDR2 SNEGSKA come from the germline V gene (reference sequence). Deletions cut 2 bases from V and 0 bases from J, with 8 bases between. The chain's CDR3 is CSARLLSSYNEQFF. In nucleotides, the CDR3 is TGCAGTGCTAGATTATTAAGCTCCTACAATGAGCAGTTCTTC.

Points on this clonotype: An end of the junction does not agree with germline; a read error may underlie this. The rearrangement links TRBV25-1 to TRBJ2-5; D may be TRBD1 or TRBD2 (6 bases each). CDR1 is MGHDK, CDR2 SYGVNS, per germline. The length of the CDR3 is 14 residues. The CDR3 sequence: CAGSETGALETQCF. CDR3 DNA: TGTGCCGGCAGTGAAACGGGGGCTTTGGAGACCCAGTGCTTC.

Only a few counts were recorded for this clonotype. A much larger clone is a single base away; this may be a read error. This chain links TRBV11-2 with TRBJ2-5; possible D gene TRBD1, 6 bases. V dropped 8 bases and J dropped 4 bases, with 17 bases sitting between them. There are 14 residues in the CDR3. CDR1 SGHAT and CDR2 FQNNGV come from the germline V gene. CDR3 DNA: TGTGCCAGCGGCTCCCCCTCAGGGGTAGAGACCCAGTACTTC. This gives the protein CASGSPSGVETQYF. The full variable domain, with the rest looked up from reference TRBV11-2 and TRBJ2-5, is EAGVAQSPRYKIIEKRQSVAFWCNPISGHATLYWYQQILGQGPKLLIQFQNNGVVDDSQLPKDRFSAERLKGVDSTLKIQPAKLEDSAVYLCASGSPSGVETQYFGPGTRLLVL.

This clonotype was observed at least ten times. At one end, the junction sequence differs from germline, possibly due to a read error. CDR3 bases: TGTGCTAGCAGCTTAGGTAGCGGGAGCAGCACAGATACGCAGTATTTT. Its translation: CASSLGSGSSTDTQYF. This chain connects TRBV7-7 to TRBJ2-3; 9 bases fit TRBD2. CDR3 length equals 16 residues. Germline assignment: CDR1 SSHAT and CDR2 FNYEAQ (reference sequence).

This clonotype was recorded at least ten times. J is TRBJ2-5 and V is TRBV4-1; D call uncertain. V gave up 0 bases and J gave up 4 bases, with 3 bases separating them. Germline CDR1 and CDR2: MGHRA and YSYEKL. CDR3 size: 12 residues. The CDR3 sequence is CASSQDRETQYF. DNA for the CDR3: TGCGCCAGCAGCCAAGATCGAGAGACCCAGTACTTC.

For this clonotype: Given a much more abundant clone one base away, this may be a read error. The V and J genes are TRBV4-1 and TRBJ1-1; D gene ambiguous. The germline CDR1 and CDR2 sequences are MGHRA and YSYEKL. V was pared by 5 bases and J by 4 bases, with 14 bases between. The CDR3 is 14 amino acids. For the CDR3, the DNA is TGCGCCAGCAGCTTCGGACGGCTGAGCACTGAAGCTTTCTTT. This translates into CASSFGRLSTEAFF.

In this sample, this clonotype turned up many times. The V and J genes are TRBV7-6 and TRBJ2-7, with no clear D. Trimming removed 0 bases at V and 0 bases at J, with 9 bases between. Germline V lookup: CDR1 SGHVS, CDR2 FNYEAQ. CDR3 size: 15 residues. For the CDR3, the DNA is TGTGCCAGCAGCTTAGCGGGCAGTAGCTCCTACGAGCAGTACTTC. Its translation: CASSLAGSSSYEQYF.

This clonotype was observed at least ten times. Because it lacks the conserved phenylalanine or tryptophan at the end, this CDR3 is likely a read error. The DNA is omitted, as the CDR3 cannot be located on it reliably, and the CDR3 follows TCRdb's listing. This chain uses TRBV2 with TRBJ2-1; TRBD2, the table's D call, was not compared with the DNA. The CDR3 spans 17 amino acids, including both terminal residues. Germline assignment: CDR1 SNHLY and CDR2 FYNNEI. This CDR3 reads CASSEEPRGLLAGGGSY.

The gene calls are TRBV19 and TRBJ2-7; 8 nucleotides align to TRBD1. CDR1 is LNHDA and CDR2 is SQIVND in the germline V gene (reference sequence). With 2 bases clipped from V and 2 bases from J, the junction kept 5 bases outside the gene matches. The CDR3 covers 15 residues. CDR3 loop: CASSISQGVTYEQYF. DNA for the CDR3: TGTGCCAGTAGTATATCACAGGGGGTCACCTACGAGCAGTACTTC.

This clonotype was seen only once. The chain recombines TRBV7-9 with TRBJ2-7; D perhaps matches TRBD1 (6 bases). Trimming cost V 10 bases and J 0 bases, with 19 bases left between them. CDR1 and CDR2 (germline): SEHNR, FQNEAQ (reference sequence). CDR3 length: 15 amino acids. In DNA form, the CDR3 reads TGTGCCACAGAGTGGACAGAAACTATCTCCTACGAGCAGTACTTC. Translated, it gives CATEWTETISYEQYF.

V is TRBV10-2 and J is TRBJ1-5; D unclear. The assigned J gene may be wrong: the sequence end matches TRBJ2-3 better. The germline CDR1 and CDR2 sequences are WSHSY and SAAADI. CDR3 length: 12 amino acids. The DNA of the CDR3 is TGCGCCAGCAGTGATAACAATCAGCCCCAGTATTTT. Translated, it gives CASSDNNQPQYF.

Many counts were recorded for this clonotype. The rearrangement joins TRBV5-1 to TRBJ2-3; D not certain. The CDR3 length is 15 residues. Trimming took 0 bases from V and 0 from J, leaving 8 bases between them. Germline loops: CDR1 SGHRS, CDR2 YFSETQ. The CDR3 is CASSLAGYSTDTQYF. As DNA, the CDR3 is TGCGCCAGCAGCTTGGCAGGATATAGCACAGATACGCAGTATTTT. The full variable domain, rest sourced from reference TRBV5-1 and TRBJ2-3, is KAGVTQTPRYLIKTRGQQVTLSCSPISGHRSVSWYQQTPGQGLQFLFEYFSETQRNKGNFPGRFSGRQFSNSRSEMNVSTLELGDSALYLCASSLAGYSTDTQYFGPGTRLTVL.

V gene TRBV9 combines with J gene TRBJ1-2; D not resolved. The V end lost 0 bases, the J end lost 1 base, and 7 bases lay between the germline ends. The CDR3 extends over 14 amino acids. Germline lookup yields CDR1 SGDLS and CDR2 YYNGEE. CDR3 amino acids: CASSVGRFNYGYTF. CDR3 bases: TGTGCCAGCAGCGTAGGGAGGTTTAACTATGGCTACACCTTC.

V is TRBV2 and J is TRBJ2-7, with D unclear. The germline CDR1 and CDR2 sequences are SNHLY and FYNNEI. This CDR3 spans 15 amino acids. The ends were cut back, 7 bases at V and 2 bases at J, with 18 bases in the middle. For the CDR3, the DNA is TGTGCCAGCAACACGGTGGTCACTGCAGCCTACGAGCAGTACTTC. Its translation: CASNTVVTAAYEQYF.

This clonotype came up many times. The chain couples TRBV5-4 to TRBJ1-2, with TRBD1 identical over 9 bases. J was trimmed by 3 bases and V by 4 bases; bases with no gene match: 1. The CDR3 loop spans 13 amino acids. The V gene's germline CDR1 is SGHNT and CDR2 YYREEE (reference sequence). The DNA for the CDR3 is TGTGCCAGCAGCGGGGACAGGGACTATGGCTACACCTTC. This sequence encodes CASSGDRDYGYTF. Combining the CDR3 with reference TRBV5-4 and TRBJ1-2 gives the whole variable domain ETGVTQSPTHLIKTRGQQVTLRCSSQSGHNTVSWYQQALGQGPQFIFQYYREEENGRGNFPPRFSGLQFPNYSSELNVNALELDDSALYLCASSGDRDYGYTFGSGTRLTVV.

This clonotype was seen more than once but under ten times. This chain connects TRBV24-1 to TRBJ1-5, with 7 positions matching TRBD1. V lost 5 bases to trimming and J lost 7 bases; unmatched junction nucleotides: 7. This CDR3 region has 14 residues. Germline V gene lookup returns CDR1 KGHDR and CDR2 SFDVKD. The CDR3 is CATSVQGVDQPQHF. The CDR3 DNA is TGTGCCACCAGTGTTCAGGGGGTAGACCAGCCCCAGCATTTT.

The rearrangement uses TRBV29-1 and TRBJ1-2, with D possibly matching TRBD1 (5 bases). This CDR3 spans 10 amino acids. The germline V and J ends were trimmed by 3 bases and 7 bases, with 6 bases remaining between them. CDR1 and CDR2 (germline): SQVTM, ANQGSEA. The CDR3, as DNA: TGCAGCGTTGAGGGGGTTGGCTACACCTTC. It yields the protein CSVEGVGYTF.